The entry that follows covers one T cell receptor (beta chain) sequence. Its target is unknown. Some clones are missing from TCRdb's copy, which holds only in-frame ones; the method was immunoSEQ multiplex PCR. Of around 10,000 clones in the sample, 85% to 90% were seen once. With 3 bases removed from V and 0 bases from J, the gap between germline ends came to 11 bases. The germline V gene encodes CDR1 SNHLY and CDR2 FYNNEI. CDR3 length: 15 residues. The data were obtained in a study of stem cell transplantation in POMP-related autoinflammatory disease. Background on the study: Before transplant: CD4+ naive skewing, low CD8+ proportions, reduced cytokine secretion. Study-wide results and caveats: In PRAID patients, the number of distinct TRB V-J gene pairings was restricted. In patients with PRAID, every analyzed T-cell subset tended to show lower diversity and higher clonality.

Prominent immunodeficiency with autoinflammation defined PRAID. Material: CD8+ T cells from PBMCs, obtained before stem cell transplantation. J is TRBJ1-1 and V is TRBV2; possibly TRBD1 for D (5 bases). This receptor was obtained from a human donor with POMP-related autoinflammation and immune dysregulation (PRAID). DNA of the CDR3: TGTGCCAGCAGTGATCCCGGACAAATGAACACTGAAGCTTTCTTT. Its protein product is CASSDPGQMNTEAFF.